Following are 4 T cell receptor beta chains from one sample sequenced in a study of shared clonotypes between healthy human individuals. Only in-frame clones appear in the TCRdb table, and some are missing; sequencing was by immunoSEQ multiplex PCR. In the table there are over a million clones, just under 99% of which are singletons. Sequencing input: naive CD4+ T cells sorted from blood. Regarding subset: CD45RA+ positively selected. These receptors came from a man aged 25 to 45 in good health.

The rearrangement links TRBV11-3 to TRBJ2-6; 7 positions agree with TRBD1. V trimming: 4 bases; J trimming: 1 base; junction bases outside the gene matches: 10. Germline loops: CDR1 SGHNT, CDR2 YENEEA. The CDR3 sequence is 18 residues long. As DNA, the CDR3 is TGTGCCAGCAGCTCGCTCCGGGACAGTTTTTCTGGGGCCAACGTCCTGACTTTC. It translates to CASSSLRDSFSGANVLTF.

The V gene is TRBV10-1, the J gene TRBJ1-2, with no clear D. The CDR3 sequence is 13 residues long. Germline CDR1 is WNHNN and CDR2 is SYGVQD (reference sequence). Trimming took 2 bases from V and 1 from J, leaving 5 bases between them. The CDR3 loop reads CASSEGYNYGYTF. In nucleotides, the CDR3 is TGCGCCAGCAGTGAGGGCTATAACTATGGCTACACCTTC.

This clone was seen a single time. The J gene is TRBJ2-5, the V gene TRBV10-2, with a tentative D call TRBD2 (5 bases). This CDR3 has 14 amino acids. From germline, CDR1 is WSHSY and CDR2 SAAADI. Trimming left V 6 bases short and J 0 bases short, with 11 bases between. The CDR3 region is CASRDTRYQETQYF. The CDR3 DNA is TGCGCCAGCAGGGATACTAGGTACCAAGAGACCCAGTACTTC.

This rearrangement joins TRBV2 to TRBJ2-1; possible D gene TRBD2, 5 bases. CDR1 and CDR2 from the germline V gene are SNHLY and FYNNEI. Trimming cost V 8 bases and J 7 bases, with 18 bases left between them. This CDR3 is built from 14 residues. CDR3 DNA: TGTGCCAGCCTGGAGGAGGACCGCCTAAATGAGCAGTTCTTC. Encoded protein: CASLEEDRLNEQFF.